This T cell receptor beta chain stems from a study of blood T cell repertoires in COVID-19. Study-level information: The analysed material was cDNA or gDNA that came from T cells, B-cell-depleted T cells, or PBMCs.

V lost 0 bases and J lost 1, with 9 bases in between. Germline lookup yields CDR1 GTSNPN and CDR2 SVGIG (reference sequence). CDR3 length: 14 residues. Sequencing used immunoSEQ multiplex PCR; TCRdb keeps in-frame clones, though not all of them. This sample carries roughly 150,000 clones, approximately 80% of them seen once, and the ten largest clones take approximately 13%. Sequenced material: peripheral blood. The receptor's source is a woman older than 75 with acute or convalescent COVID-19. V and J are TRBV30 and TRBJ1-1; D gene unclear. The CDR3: CAWSVSVRNTEAFF. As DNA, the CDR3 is TGTGCCTGGAGTGTTTCCGTGCGGAACACTGAAGCTTTCTTT.